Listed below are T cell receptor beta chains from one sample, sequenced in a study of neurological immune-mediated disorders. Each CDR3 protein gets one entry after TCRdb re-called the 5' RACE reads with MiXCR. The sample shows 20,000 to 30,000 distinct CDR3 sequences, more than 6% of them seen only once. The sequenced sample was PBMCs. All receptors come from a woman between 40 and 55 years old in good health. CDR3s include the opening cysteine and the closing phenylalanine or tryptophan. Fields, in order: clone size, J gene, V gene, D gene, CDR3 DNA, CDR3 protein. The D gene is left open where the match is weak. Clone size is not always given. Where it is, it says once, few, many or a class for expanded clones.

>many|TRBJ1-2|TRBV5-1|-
TGCGCCAGCAGCTTGGCCCAAGGCTCACCCCGATTAAGATCCGCAGTGGTGTATGGCTACACCTTC
CASSLAQGSPRLRSAVVYGYTF
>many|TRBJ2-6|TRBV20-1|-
TGCAGTGGGTGGGGTGGGGCCAACGTCCTGACTTTC
CSGWGGANVLTF
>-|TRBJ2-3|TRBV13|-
TGTGCCAGCAGCACGATTAGCGCCGTTTACACAGATACGCAGTATTTT
CASSTISAVYTDTQYF
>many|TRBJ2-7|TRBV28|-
TGTGCCAGCAGTATTTCCTACGAGCAGTACTTC
CASSISYEQYF
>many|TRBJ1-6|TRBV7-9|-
TGTGCCAGCAGCTCCCCCAGCGGAAATTCACCCCTCCACTTT
CASSSPSGNSPLHF
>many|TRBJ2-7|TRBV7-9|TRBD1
TGTGCCAGCAGTGTAAACCGGGACAGGGACTACGAGCAGTACTTC
CASSVNRDRDYEQYF
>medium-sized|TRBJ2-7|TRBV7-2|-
TGTGCCAGCAGCTTAGTTTTTCCCTACGAGCAGTACTTC
CASSLVFPYEQYF
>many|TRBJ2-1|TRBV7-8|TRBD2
TGTGCCAGCAGCGTCCTTAGCGGGAGGAGCGATGAGCAGTTCTTC
CASSVLSGRSDEQFF
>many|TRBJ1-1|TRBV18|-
TGTGCCAGCTCACCCTCCTACGGGGACACTGAAGCTTTCTTT
CASSPSYGDTEAFF
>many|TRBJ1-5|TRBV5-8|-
TGTGCCAGCAGCCTAGGGGGAGACCAGCCCCAGCATTTT
CASSLGGDQPQHF
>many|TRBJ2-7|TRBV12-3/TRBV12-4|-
TGTGCCAGCAGTTCGCCCGGGCCCAGGGGCTACGAGCAGTACTTC
CASSSPGPRGYEQYF
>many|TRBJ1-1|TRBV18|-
TGTGCCAGCTCACCCGCCCCCGAGGGGCAGGGAGAAGCTTTCTTT
CASSPAPEGQGEAFF
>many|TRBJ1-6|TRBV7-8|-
TGTGCCAGCAGCTTAGTCCCGGGGGCAAGTTCACCCCTCCACTTT
CASSLVPGASSPLHF